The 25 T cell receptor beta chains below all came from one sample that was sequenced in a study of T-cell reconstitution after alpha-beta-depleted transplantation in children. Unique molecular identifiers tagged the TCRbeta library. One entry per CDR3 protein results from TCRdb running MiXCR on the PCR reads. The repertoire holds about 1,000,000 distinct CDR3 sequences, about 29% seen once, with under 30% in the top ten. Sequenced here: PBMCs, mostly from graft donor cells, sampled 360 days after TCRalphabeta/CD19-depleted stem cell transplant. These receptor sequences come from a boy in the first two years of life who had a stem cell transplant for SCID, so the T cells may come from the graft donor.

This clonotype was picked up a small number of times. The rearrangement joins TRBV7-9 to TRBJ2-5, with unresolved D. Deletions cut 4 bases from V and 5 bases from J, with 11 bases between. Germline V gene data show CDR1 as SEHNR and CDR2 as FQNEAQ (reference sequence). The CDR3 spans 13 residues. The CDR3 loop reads CASSSSSRETQYF. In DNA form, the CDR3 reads TGTGCCAGCAGCTCTTCAAGCAGGGAGACCCAGTACTTC.

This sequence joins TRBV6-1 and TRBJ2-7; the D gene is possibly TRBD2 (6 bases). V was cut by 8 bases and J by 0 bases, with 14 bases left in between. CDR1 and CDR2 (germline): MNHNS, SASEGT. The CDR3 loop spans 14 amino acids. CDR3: CASPGTFSSYEQYF. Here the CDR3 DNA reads TGTGCCAGCCCTGGGACTTTTAGCTCCTACGAGCAGTACTTC.

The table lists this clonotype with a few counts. CDR3 bases: TGTGCCAGCAGTTACCCCACTAGCGGGGGGCGGGGAGATACGCAGTATTTT. Protein product: CASSYPTSGGRGDTQYF. The chain couples TRBV6-5 to TRBJ2-3, with 12 bases that match TRBD2. CDR1 and CDR2 (germline): MNHEY, SVGAGI. The CDR3 runs to 17 residues. V gave up 2 bases and J gave up 5 bases; unmatched junction bases: 8.

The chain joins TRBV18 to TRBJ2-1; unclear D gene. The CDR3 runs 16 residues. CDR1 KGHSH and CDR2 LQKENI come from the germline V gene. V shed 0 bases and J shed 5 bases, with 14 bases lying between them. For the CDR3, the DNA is TGTGCCAGCTCACCACCGCGACGGAACCACAACAATGAGCAGTTCTTC. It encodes CASSPPRRNHNNEQFF.

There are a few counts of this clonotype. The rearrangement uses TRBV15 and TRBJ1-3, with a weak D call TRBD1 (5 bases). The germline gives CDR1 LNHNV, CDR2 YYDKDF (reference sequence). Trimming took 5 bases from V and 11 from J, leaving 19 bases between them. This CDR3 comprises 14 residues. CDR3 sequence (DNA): TGTGCCACCAGCGGGGACCATTACCCAGGCGCCATATATTTT. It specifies CATSGDHYPGAIYF.

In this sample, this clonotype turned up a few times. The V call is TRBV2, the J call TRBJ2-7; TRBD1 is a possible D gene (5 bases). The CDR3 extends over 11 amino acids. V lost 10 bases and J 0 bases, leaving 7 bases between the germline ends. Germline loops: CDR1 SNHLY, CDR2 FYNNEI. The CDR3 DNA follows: TGTGCCACAGGGTACTCCTACGAGCAGTACTTC. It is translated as CATGYSYEQYF.

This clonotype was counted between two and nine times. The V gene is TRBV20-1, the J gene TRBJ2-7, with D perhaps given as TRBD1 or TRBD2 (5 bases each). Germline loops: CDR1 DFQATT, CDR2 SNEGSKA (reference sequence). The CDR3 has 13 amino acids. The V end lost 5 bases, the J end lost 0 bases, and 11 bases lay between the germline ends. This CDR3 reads CSAAWDGSYEQYF. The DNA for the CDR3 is TGCAGTGCTGCCTGGGACGGCTCCTACGAGCAGTACTTC.

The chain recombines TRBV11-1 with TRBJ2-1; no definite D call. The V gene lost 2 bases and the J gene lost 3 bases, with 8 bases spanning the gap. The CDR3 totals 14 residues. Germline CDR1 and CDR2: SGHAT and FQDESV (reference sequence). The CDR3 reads CASSLILGYNEQFF. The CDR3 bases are TGTGCCAGCAGCTTAATTCTCGGCTACAATGAGCAGTTCTTC.

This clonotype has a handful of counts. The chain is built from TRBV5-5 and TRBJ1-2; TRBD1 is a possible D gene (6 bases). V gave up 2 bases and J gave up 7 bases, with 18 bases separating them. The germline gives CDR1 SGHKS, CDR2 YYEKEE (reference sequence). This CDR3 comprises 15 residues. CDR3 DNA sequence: TGTGCCAGCAGCTTCCTTTTACAGGGTAATGGTGGCTACACCTTC. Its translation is CASSFLLQGNGGYTF.

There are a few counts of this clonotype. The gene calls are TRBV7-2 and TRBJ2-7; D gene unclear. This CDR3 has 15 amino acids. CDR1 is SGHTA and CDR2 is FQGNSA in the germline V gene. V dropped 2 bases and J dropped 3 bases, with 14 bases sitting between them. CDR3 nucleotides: TGTGCCAGCAGCTTACGTCCCGGATCTTACTACGAGCAGTACTTC. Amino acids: CASSLRPGSYYEQYF.

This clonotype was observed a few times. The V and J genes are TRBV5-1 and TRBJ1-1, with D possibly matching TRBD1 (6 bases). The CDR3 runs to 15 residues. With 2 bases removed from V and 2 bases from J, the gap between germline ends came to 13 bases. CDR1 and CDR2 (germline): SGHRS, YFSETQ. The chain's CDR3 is CASSFTGTPNTEAFF. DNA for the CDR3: TGCGCCAGCAGCTTTACGGGGACACCTAACACTGAAGCTTTCTTT.

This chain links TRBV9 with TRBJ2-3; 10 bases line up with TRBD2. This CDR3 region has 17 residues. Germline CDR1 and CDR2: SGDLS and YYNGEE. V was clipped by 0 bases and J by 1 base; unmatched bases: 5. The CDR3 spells CASSVGLAGARTDTQYF. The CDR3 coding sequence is TGTGCCAGCAGCGTAGGGCTAGCGGGGGCCCGCACAGATACGCAGTATTTT. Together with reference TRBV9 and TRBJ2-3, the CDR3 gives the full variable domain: DSGVTQTPKHLITATGQRVTLRCSPRSGDLSVYWYQQSLDQGLQFLIQYYNGEERAKGNILERFSAQQFPDLHSELNLSSLELGDSALYFCASSVGLAGARTDTQYFGPGTRLTVL.

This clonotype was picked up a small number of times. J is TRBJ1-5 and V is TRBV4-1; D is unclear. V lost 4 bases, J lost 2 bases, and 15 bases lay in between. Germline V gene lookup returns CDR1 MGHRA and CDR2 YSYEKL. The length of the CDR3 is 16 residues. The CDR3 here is CASSPEVGAGNQPQHF. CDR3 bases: TGCGCCAGCAGCCCGGAGGTGGGAGCGGGCAATCAGCCCCAGCATTTT.

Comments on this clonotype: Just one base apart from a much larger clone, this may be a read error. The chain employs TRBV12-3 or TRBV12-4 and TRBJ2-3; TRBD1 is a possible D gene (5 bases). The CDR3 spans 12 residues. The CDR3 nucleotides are TGTGCCAGCAGTCCAGGGCCAGATACGCAGTTTTTT. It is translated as CASSPGPDTQFF.

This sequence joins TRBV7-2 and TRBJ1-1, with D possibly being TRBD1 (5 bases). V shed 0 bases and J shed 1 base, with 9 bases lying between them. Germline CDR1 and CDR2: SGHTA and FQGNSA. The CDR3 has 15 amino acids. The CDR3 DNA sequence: TGTGCCAGCAGCTTAGCGGGACTCCCGAACACTGAAGCTTTCTTT. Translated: CASSLAGLPNTEAFF. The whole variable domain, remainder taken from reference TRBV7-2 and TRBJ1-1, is GAGVSQSPSNKVTEKGKDVELRCDPISGHTALYWYRQSLGQGLEFLIYFQGNSAPDKSGLPSDRFSAERTGGSVSTLTIQRTQQEDSAVYLCASSLAGLPNTEAFFGQGTRLTVV.

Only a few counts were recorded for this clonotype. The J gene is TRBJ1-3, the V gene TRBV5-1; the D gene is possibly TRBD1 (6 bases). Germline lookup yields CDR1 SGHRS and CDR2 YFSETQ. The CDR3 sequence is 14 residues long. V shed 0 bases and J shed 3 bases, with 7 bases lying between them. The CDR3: CASSLGGHGNTIYF. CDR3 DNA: TGCGCCAGCAGCTTGGGGGGACATGGAAACACCATATATTTT.

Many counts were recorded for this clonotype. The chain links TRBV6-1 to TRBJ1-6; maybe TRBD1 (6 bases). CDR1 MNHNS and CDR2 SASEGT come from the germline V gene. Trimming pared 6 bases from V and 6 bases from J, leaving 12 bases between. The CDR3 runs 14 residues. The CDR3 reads CASRQGFVNSPLHF. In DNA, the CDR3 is TGTGCCAGCAGGCAGGGGTTTGTTAATTCACCCCTCCACTTT.

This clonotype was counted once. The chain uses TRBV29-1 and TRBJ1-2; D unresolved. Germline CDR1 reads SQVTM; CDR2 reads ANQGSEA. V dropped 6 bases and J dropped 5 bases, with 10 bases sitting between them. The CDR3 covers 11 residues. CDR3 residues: CSVVVRYGYTF. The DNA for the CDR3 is TGCAGCGTAGTGGTTAGGTATGGCTACACCTTC.

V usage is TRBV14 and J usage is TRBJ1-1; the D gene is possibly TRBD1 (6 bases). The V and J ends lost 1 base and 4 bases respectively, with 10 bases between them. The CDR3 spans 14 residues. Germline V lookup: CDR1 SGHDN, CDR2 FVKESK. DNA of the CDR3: TGTGCCAGCAGCCAAGCCGGAGGGGGCACTGAAGCTTTCTTT. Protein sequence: CASSQAGGGTEAFF.

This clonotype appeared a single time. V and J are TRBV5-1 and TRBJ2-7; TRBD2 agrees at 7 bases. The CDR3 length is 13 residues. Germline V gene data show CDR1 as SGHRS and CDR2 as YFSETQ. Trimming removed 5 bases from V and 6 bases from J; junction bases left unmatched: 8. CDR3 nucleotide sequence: TGCGCCAGCAGATCCCAGCGGGGCGGCGAGCAGTACTTC. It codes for CASRSQRGGEQYF.

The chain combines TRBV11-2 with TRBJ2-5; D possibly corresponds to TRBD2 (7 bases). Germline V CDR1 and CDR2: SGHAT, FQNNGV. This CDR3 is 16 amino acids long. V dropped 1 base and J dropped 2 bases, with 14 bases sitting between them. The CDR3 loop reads CASSLALGGGQETQYF. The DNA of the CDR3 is TGTGCCAGCAGCTTAGCTCTGGGAGGGGGACAAGAGACCCAGTACTTC. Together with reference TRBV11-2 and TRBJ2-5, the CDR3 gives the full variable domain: EAGVAQSPRYKIIEKRQSVAFWCNPISGHATLYWYQQILGQGPKLLIQFQNNGVVDDSQLPKDRFSAERLKGVDSTLKIQPAKLEDSAVYLCASSLALGGGQETQYFGPGTRLLVL.

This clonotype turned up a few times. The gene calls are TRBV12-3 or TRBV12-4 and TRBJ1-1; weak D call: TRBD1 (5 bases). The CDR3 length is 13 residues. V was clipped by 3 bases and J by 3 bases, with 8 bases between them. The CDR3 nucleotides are TGTGCCAGCAGTTTGGGGCCCTACACTGAAGCTTTCTTT. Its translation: CASSLGPYTEAFF.

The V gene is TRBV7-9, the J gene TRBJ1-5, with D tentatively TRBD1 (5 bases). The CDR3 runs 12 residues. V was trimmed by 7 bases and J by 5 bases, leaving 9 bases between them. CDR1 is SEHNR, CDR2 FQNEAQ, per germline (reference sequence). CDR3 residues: CASTMGDQPQHF. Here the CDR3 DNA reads TGTGCCAGCACCATGGGGGATCAGCCCCAGCATTTT.

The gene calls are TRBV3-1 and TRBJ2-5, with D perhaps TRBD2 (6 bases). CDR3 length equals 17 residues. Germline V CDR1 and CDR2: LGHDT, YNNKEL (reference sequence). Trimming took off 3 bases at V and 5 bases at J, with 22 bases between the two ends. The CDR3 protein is CASSQTLLASGGETQYF. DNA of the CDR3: TGTGCCAGCAGCCAGACCTTGCTAGCGAGTGGGGGGGAGACCCAGTACTTC.

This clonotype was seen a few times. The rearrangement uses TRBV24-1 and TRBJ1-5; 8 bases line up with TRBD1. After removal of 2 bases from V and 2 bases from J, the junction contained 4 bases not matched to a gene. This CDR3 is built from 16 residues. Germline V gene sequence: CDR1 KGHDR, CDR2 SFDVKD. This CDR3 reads CATSDYTGGGNQPQHF. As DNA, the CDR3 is TGTGCCACCAGTGATTATACAGGGGGAGGCAATCAGCCCCAGCATTTT.